A selection of T cell receptor beta chains follows, all from one sample in a study of T cells after somatic rescue of genetic block. Assay used: immunoSEQ multiplex PCR; TCRdb lists only in-frame clones, some missing. The sample lists approximately 10,000 clones, approximately 74% seen once, with around 22% in the top ten. The sequenced sample was peripheral blood mononuclear cells (PBMCs). These receptor sequences come from a boy younger than 18. The CDR3 runs from the conserved cysteine through the conserved F or W. Fields, in order: CDR3 protein, CDR3 DNA, J gene, D gene, clone size, V gene. The D gene is left open where the match is weak. A clone size is listed for some rows: how often the clone was seen (once, few, many), or a class if it is expanded.

CDR3aa: CASSQDRGGNEQFF
CDR3nt: TGTGCCAGCAGCCAAGATAGAGGGGGTAATGAGCAGTTCTTC
j_gene: TRBJ2-1
d_gene: -
abundance: few
v_gene: TRBV14

CDR3aa: CASSQSSSGANVLTF
CDR3nt: TGTGCCAGCAGCCAGTCTAGCTCTGGGGCCAACGTCCTGACTTTC
j_gene: TRBJ2-6
d_gene: -
abundance: -
v_gene: TRBV11-2

CDR3aa: CASSPRTSGSPHEQYF
CDR3nt: TGTGCCAGCAGCCCCCGGACTAGCGGGAGTCCCCACGAGCAGTACTTC
j_gene: TRBJ2-7
d_gene: TRBD2
abundance: -
v_gene: TRBV9

CDR3aa: CASSQPPALQGTYGYTF
CDR3nt: TGCGCCAGCAGCCAACCTCCCGCCTTACAGGGAACCTATGGCTACACCTTC
j_gene: TRBJ1-2
d_gene: -
abundance: -
v_gene: TRBV4-1

CDR3aa: CASSSPPGTVTYEQYF
CDR3nt: TGTGCCAGCAGCTCCCCCCCCGGGACTGTAACTTACGAGCAGTACTTC
j_gene: TRBJ2-7
d_gene: -
abundance: -
v_gene: TRBV7-3

CDR3aa: CASSWTGTDTQYF
CDR3nt: TGTGCCAGCAGCTGGACAGGGACAGATACGCAGTATTTT
j_gene: TRBJ2-3
d_gene: TRBD1
abundance: -
v_gene: TRBV5-6

CDR3aa: CARGTSGQETQYF
CDR3nt: TGCGCCAGGGGGACTAGCGGACAAGAGACCCAGTACTTC
j_gene: TRBJ2-5
d_gene: TRBD2
abundance: few
v_gene: TRBV5-1

CDR3aa: CASSLHGQGNTEAFF
CDR3nt: TGTGCCAGCAGTTTACATGGACAGGGGAACACTGAAGCTTTCTTT
j_gene: TRBJ1-1
d_gene: TRBD1
abundance: -
v_gene: TRBV28

CDR3aa: CASSLLGTAFVKLFF
CDR3nt: TGCGCCAGCAGCTTGTTAGGGACGGCCTTTGTGAAGCTGTTTTTT
j_gene: TRBJ2-2
d_gene: -
abundance: -
v_gene: TRBV5-1

CDR3aa: CASSESLAGGLVMNTGELFF
CDR3nt: TGTGCCAGCAGTGAATCCCTAGCGGGGGGGCTGGTTATGAACACCGGGGAGCTGTTTTTT
j_gene: TRBJ2-2
d_gene: TRBD2
abundance: -
v_gene: TRBV2

CDR3aa: CASSQDTSGGLYEQYF
CDR3nt: TGTGCCAGCAGCCAAGATACTAGCGGGGGGTTATACGAGCAGTACTTC
j_gene: TRBJ2-7
d_gene: TRBD2
abundance: -
v_gene: TRBV4-2

CDR3aa: CASILERDRGPYEQYF
CDR3nt: TGTGCCAGCATCCTAGAACGGGACAGGGGCCCCTACGAGCAGTACTTC
j_gene: TRBJ2-7
d_gene: TRBD1
abundance: -
v_gene: TRBV11-2

CDR3aa: CASRPGPPWNFFSYNEQFF
CDR3nt: TGTGCCAGCAGACCCGGGCCCCCGTGGAACTTCTTCTCCTACAATGAGCAGTTCTTC
j_gene: TRBJ2-1
d_gene: -
abundance: -
v_gene: TRBV11-2

CDR3aa: CAWSGRGLSYEQYF
CDR3nt: TGTGCCTGGAGTGGCAGGGGTTTATCCTACGAGCAGTACTTC
j_gene: TRBJ2-7
d_gene: -
abundance: -
v_gene: TRBV30

CDR3aa: CASSYPSGSGANVLTF
CDR3nt: TGTGCCAGCAGTTACCCCTCGGGGTCTGGGGCCAACGTCCTGACTTTC
j_gene: TRBJ2-6
d_gene: -
abundance: -
v_gene: TRBV6-5

CDR3aa: CASSGPAGSTDTQYF
CDR3nt: TGTGCCAGCAGTGGACCGGCCGGGAGCACAGATACGCAGTATTTT
j_gene: TRBJ2-3
d_gene: -
abundance: -
v_gene: TRBV6-1

CDR3aa: CAISESAGQGNYGYTF
CDR3nt: TGTGCCATCAGTGAGTCTGCGGGACAGGGTAACTATGGCTACACCTTC
j_gene: TRBJ1-2
d_gene: TRBD1
abundance: -
v_gene: TRBV10-3

CDR3aa: CASSDRHILAKNIQYF
CDR3nt: TGTGCCAGCAGTGACAGGCACATTTTAGCCAAAAACATTCAGTACTTC
j_gene: TRBJ2-4
d_gene: -
abundance: -
v_gene: TRBV2

CDR3aa: CASSETRQGPISYEQYF
CDR3nt: TGTGCCAGCAGTGAAACCCGGCAGGGGCCTATTTCCTACGAGCAGTACTTC
j_gene: TRBJ2-7
d_gene: -
abundance: few
v_gene: TRBV6-1

CDR3aa: CASSFLGAGDKDTQYF
CDR3nt: TGTGCCAGCAGTTTCCTAGGGGCGGGAGACAAAGATACGCAGTATTTT
j_gene: TRBJ2-3
d_gene: TRBD2
abundance: -
v_gene: TRBV6-5

CDR3aa: CASTQTDGSGANVLTF
CDR3nt: TGTGCCAGTACCCAAACGGACGGTTCTGGGGCCAACGTCCTGACTTTC
j_gene: TRBJ2-6
d_gene: -
abundance: -
v_gene: TRBV19

CDR3aa: CASSVFQGPSNQPQHF
CDR3nt: TGTGCCAGTAGTGTATTTCAGGGGCCAAGCAATCAGCCCCAGCATTTT
j_gene: TRBJ1-5
d_gene: -
abundance: few
v_gene: TRBV19

CDR3aa: CASSPHPTGKSNSPLHF
CDR3nt: TGTGCCAGCAGTCCACACCCGACAGGGAAGAGTAATTCACCCCTCCACTTT
j_gene: TRBJ1-6
d_gene: TRBD1
abundance: -
v_gene: TRBV27

CDR3aa: CASSFEGQDYGYTF
CDR3nt: TGTGCCAGCAGCTTTGAGGGACAGGACTATGGCTACACCTTC
j_gene: TRBJ1-2
d_gene: TRBD1
abundance: -
v_gene: TRBV11-1

CDR3aa: CASSNPGTDTQYF
CDR3nt: TGCGCCAGCAGCAACCCTGGCACAGATACGCAGTATTTT
j_gene: TRBJ2-3
d_gene: -
abundance: -
v_gene: TRBV10-1

CDR3aa: CASSIDPGTGDNGPQHF
CDR3nt: TGTGCCAGTAGTATAGATCCCGGGACAGGGGATAATGGGCCCCAGCATTTT
j_gene: TRBJ1-5
d_gene: TRBD1
abundance: -
v_gene: TRBV19

CDR3aa: CASSLSAMNTGELFF
CDR3nt: TGTGCCAGCAGCTTATCTGCGATGAACACCGGGGAGCTGTTTTTT
j_gene: TRBJ2-2
d_gene: -
abundance: -
v_gene: TRBV7-9

CDR3aa: CASSFSREMRRNTIYF
CDR3nt: TGTGCCAGCAGCTTTTCCCGGGAGATGAGAAGGAACACCATATATTTT
j_gene: TRBJ1-3
d_gene: -
abundance: -
v_gene: TRBV6-6

CDR3aa: CASSTYTISSYEQYF
CDR3nt: TGTGCCAGCAGTACCTACACAATCAGCTCCTACGAGCAGTACTTC
j_gene: TRBJ2-7
d_gene: -
abundance: -
v_gene: TRBV6-1

CDR3aa: CASSSSYEQYF
CDR3nt: TGTGCCAGCAGCTCGTCCTACGAGCAGTACTTC
j_gene: TRBJ2-7
d_gene: -
abundance: few
v_gene: TRBV11-2